A selection of T cell receptor beta chains follows, all from one sample in a study of identical twins. TCRdb called the 5' RACE reads again in MiXCR, with one record for every CDR3 protein. Here the sample spans approximately 500,000 distinct CDR3 sequences, roughly 15% being singletons. The same data also contributed to another study, on yellow fever vaccine responses in identical twins.

The sample consisted of CD4+ T cells sorted from blood. All receptors come from a woman under 30 in good health. CDR3s include the opening cysteine and the closing phenylalanine or tryptophan. D genes are given only for firm matches. Clone size appears in some rows only: once, few, many, or a class for an expanded clone.

clone size	D gene	V gene	J gene	CDR3 DNA	CDR3 protein
many	.	TRBV10-3	TRBJ1-1	TGTGCCGAGTCAAGGGGGATGGACACTGAAGCTTTCTTT	CAESRGMDTEAFF
.	.	TRBV7-8	TRBJ2-7	TGTGCCAGCAGCCATTTAGCCGGGCTCTACGAGCAGTACTTC	CASSHLAGLYEQYF
few	.	TRBV10-3	TRBJ2-1	TGTGCCATCAGCGAAAAGAGAGATGAGCAGTTCTTC	CAISEKRDEQFF
.	.	TRBV3-1	TRBJ2-3	TGTGCCAGCAGCCCCCGGTCGACTGGGCCCCGCACAGATACGCAGTATTTT	CASSPRSTGPRTDTQYF
.	TRBD1	TRBV4-1	TRBJ1-5	TGCGCCAGCAGCCAGATTACCGGGACAGGGACCCTCCTCGGTCAGCCCCAGCATTTT	CASSQITGTGTLLGQPQHF
.	TRBD2	TRBV12-3/TRBV12-4	TRBJ2-2	TGTGCCAGCAGCCCGAGTTATATAGCGGGAGGGCCAGACACCGGGGAGCTGTTTTTT	CASSPSYIAGGPDTGELFF
many	.	TRBV5-1	TRBJ1-1	TGCGCCAGCAGCAGCTTGGGGGGGCTGAACACTGAAGCTTTCTTT	CASSSLGGLNTEAFF
few	.	TRBV2	TRBJ1-1	TGTGCCAGCAGTGACTTTCCTGAAGCTTTCTTT	CASSDFPEAFF
few	.	TRBV5-1	TRBJ1-1	TGCGCCAGCAGTCTGACCGGGAGGGAAAACCTGGACACTGAAGCTTTCTTT	CASSLTGRENLDTEAFF
.	.	TRBV29-1	TRBJ2-7	TGCAGCGTTGCTGCTGCTACGACGGCTTACGAGCAGTACTTC	CSVAAATTAYEQYF
few	TRBD2	TRBV7-2	TRBJ2-3	TGTGCCAGCAGCGGTGGGACTAGCAATATATATACGCAGTATTTT	CASSGGTSNIYTQYF
.	TRBD1	TRBV4-1	TRBJ2-1	TGCGCCAGCAGCCACGGACAGGTTTCCTACAATGAGCAGTTCTTC	CASSHGQVSYNEQFF
few	.	TRBV7-6	TRBJ2-7	TGTGCCAGCAGCTTAGAGGGCAGGCCGACTAACGAGCAGTACTTC	CASSLEGRPTNEQYF
.	.	TRBV12-3/TRBV12-4	TRBJ1-6	TGTGCCAGCAGTTTTCGCGGGGGCGTCTCTAATTCACCCCTCCACTTT	CASSFRGGVSNSPLHF
many	TRBD1	TRBV6-1	TRBJ1-1	TGTGCCAGCACCGAGGGGGCTAGCACTGAAGCTTTCTTT	CASTEGASTEAFF
few	.	TRBV12-3/TRBV12-4	TRBJ2-3	TGTGCCAGCAGTGCTCTGACTAGCACAGATACGCAGTATTTT	CASSALTSTDTQYF
few	.	TRBV5-6	TRBJ2-1	TGTGCCAGCTCGAGGGCTGGGGTAGACAATGAGCAGTTCTTC	CASSRAGVDNEQFF
.	TRBD2	TRBV29-1	TRBJ2-3	TGCAGCATGACTAGCGGGGGGCGAGATACGCAGTATTTT	CSMTSGGRDTQYF
.	TRBD1	TRBV3-1	TRBJ1-1	TGTGCCAGCAGCCAAGGGGGGACAGTAGCTTTCTTT	CASSQGGTVAFF
.	.	TRBV5-1	TRBJ1-1	TGCGCCAGCAGCCCAGGGTTGATCACTGAAGCTTTCTTT	CASSPGLITEAFF
.	.	TRBV4-2	TRBJ2-1	TGTGCCAGCAGCCAAGTCAGGGTCGATGAGCAGTTCTTC	CASSQVRVDEQFF
few	TRBD2	TRBV27	TRBJ2-1	TGTGCCAGCAGCCCCAGCGGGAGGGCTTACAATGAGAGGCAGTTCTTC	CASSPSGRAYNERQFF
.	.	TRBV10-3	TRBJ1-1	TGTGCCACCAGTTATACCGCCCCCCCGAACACTGAAGCTTTCTTT	CATSYTAPPNTEAFF
few	.	TRBV28	TRBJ1-6	TGTGCCAGCACACTTGCGGGGGGACTCACGATCTCACCCCTCCACTTT	CASTLAGGLTISPLHF
few	.	TRBV11-1	TRBJ2-1	TGTGCCAGCAGCCGCCCCAGGTTGGGACACGACAATGAGCAGTTCTTC	CASSRPRLGHDNEQFF
few	.	TRBV28	TRBJ1-6	TGTGCCAGCAGTGCCTCGGACCGGTATAATTCACCCCTCCACTTT	CASSASDRYNSPLHF
few	.	TRBV2	TRBJ2-3	TGTGCCAGCAGTGAACAGGGGGGGGGCACAGATACGCAGTATTTT	CASSEQGGGTDTQYF
few	.	TRBV4-1	TRBJ2-5	TGCGCCAGCACGAGGACTCTAGGGGAGACCCAGTACTTC	CASTRTLGETQYF
few	TRBD1	TRBV29-1	TRBJ2-1	TGCAGCGTTAGCAGGGGGTTTACCTACAATGAGCAGTTCTTC	CSVSRGFTYNEQFF
few	.	TRBV5-1	TRBJ2-7	TGCGCCAGCAGCCCAGGCAGGAGGCTCGAGCAGTACTTC	CASSPGRRLEQYF
.	TRBD1	TRBV20-1	TRBJ1-2	TGCAGGGAAGGACAGGGGTTAGGGGGCTACACCTTC	CREGQGLGGYTF
few	.	TRBV4-1	TRBJ1-2	TGCGCCAGCTATTCCGACAGGAACTATGGCTACACCTTC	CASYSDRNYGYTF
.	.	TRBV28	TRBJ2-5	TGTGCCAGCAGTTTATATCGGCAGGGTCAAGAGACCCAGTACTTC	CASSLYRQGQETQYF